This paragraph covers one T cell receptor beta chain sequence. This table comes from immunoSEQ multiplex PCR, and its TCRdb copy is limited to in-frame clones, with some not included. The repertoire consists of 300,000 to 400,000 clones, with 89% occurring once and the leading ten covering about 2.9%. CDR3 length: 15 residues. Germline-derived CDR1 and CDR2 are KGHDR and SFDVKD. V gave up 1 base and J gave up 4 bases; unmatched junction bases: 3. These data are taken from a study of blood T cell repertoires in COVID-19. The TCR sequence derives from a woman aged 25 to 39 with COVID-19, enrolled during active disease. V and J are TRBV24-1 and TRBJ2-1; 7 nucleotides match TRBD1. Sequencing was carried out using peripheral blood. The CDR3 DNA reads TGTGCCACCAGTGATTTAGGGGGCGGGTACAATGAGCAGTTCTTC. Translating it yields CATSDLGGGYNEQFF.